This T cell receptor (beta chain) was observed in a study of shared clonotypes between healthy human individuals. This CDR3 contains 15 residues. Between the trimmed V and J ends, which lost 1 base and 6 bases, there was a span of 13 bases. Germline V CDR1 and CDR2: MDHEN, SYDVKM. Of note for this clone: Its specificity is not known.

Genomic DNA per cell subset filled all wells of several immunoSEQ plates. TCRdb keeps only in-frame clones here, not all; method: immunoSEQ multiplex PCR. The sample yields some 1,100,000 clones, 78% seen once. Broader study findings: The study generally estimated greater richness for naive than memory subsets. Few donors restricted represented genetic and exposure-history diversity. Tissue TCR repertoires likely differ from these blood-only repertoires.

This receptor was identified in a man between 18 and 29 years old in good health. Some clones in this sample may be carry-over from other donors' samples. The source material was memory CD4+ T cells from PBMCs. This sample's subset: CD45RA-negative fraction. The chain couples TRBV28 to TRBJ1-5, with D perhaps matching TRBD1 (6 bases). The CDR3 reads CASSLSPGEAQPQHF. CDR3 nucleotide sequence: TGTGCCAGCAGTTTATCCCCAGGGGAGGCTCAGCCCCAGCATTTT.